A selection of T cell receptor beta chains follows, all from one sample in a study of T cells in Graves' hyperthyroidism and ophthalmopathy. TCRdb reprocessed the multiplex PCR reads via MiXCR and lists one record per CDR3 protein. The sample shows hundreds of thousands of distinct CDR3 sequences, 15% to 20% of them seen only once. Sequencing was carried out using blood. The receptor source for this set is a middle-aged man with Graves' ophthalmopathy. Both conserved end residues are part of each CDR3. D genes are given only for firm matches. Size is stated for part of the rows, as once, few or many counts, or as a class when the clone is expanded.

>TRBV28|15|-|TRBJ2-3|-
CASKQGGERTDTQYF
TGTGCCAGCAAACAAGGGGGAGAGAGGACAGATACGCAGTATTTT
>TRBV14|20|-|TRBJ2-4|TRBD2
CASSRAPSGGRSIAKNIQYF
TGTGCCAGCAGCCGAGCCCCCTCGGGCGGGAGGTCTATAGCCAAAAACATTCAGTACTTC
>TRBV28|17|few|TRBJ1-5|-
CASSLGGGGASGQPQHF
TGTGCCAGCAGTTTAGGAGGGGGTGGCGCTTCCGGTCAGCCCCAGCATTTT
>TRBV20-1|15|-|TRBJ1-2|-
CSASSIGLNNYGYTF
TGCAGTGCTAGTTCGATCGGCCTAAATAACTATGGCTACACCTTC
>TRBV27|16|-|TRBJ1-2|TRBD1
CASTRQGQGTGDGYTF
TGTGCCAGCACCAGACAGGGGCAAGGAACAGGCGATGGCTACACCTTC
>TRBV7-9|14|-|TRBJ2-1|TRBD2
CASISRTSSNEQFF
TGTGCCAGCATCTCTAGGACTAGCAGCAATGAGCAGTTCTTC
>TRBV20-1|14|-|TRBJ2-3|-
CSASYAGRTDTQYF
TGCAGTGCTAGTTATGCGGGTCGGACAGATACGCAGTATTTT
>TRBV9|16|few|TRBJ2-5|-
CASSVGTASLQETQYF
TGTGCCAGCAGCGTAGGGACTGCCTCTCTCCAAGAGACCCAGTACTTC
>TRBV7-9|15|-|TRBJ2-7|TRBD1
CASSTGTGITYEQYF
TGTGCCAGCAGCACGGGGACAGGGATAACCTACGAGCAGTACTTC
>TRBV7-2|13|-|TRBJ2-5|-
CASSYLYQETQYF
TGTGCCAGCAGCTACTTGTACCAAGAGACCCAGTACTTC
>TRBV7-2|15|many|TRBJ2-7|-
CASSLSPGLTYEQYF
TGTGCCAGCAGCTTATCTCCCGGGCTCACCTACGAGCAGTACTTC
>TRBV6-1|22|many|TRBJ2-1|TRBD2
CASSEGYRGLGLADHRYNEQFF
TGTGCCAGCAGCGAAGGGTACAGGGGTCTGGGACTAGCGGACCATCGTTACAATGAGCAGTTCTTC
>TRBV3-1|13|-|TRBJ2-3|-
CASRRLGTDTQYF
TGTGCCAGCAGACGACTAGGCACAGATACGCAGTATTTT
>TRBV12-3/TRBV12-4|15|many|TRBJ2-7|TRBD1
CASSLDRERAREQYF
TGTGCCAGCAGCTTGGACAGGGAAAGGGCGCGCGAGCAGTACTTC
>TRBV12-3/TRBV12-4|17|-|TRBJ1-5|TRBD1
CASSFPPGTGQDQPQHF
TGTGCCAGCAGTTTCCCCCCTGGGACAGGCCAAGATCAGCCCCAGCATTTT
>TRBV3-1|12|-|TRBJ2-7|-
CASSHRGDEQYF
TGTGCCAGCAGCCATAGAGGGGACGAGCAGTACTTC
>TRBV5-1|16|few|TRBJ1-4|-
CASSLGSRGFNEKLFF
TGCGCCAGCAGCCTGGGGTCCCGAGGGTTTAATGAAAAACTGTTTTTT
>TRBV11-2|15|-|TRBJ2-7|-
CASSQGATTAYEQYF
TGTGCCAGCAGCCAGGGCGCGACAACTGCCTACGAGCAGTACTTC
>TRBV12-3/TRBV12-4|15|many|TRBJ2-1|TRBD2
CASSLTSGRVLEQFF
TGTGCCAGCAGCCTCACTAGCGGGAGAGTATTGGAGCAGTTCTTC
>TRBV18|13|many|TRBJ2-7|-
CASSRGGDLEQYF
TGTGCCAGCTCACGCGGAGGGGACCTCGAGCAGTACTTC
>TRBV6-1|14|-|TRBJ1-2|-
CASSPGTWDYGYTF
TGTGCCAGCAGTCCGGGGACGTGGGACTATGGCTACACCTTC
>TRBV7-8|17|-|TRBJ1-6|-
CASSLGNTGNLESPLHF
TGTGCCAGCAGCTTAGGGAACACCGGGAATCTCGAATCACCCCTCCACTTT
>TRBV15|14|-|TRBJ1-4|-
CATTPGAGNEKLFF
TGTGCCACAACTCCTGGGGCAGGAAATGAAAAACTGTTTTTT
>TRBV7-9|17|many|TRBJ2-1|TRBD2
CASSPKLRLAGRGEQFF
TGTGCCAGCAGCCCTAAGCTTCGACTAGCCGGGAGGGGGGAGCAGTTCTTC
>TRBV19|15|few|TRBJ2-6|-
CASSITISGANVLTF
TGTGCCAGTAGTATAACTATCTCTGGGGCCAACGTCCTGACTTTC
>TRBV29-1|12|few|TRBJ2-7|-
CSVEDGSEGRYF
TGCAGCGTTGAAGATGGCAGTGAAGGCAGGTACTTC
>TRBV6-1|13|-|TRBJ1-6|-
CASGGRGGSPLHF
TGTGCCAGCGGAGGGAGGGGCGGGTCACCCCTCCACTTT
>TRBV20-1|13|-|TRBJ1-1|-
CSARFGSQKEAFF
TGCAGTGCTAGATTTGGGTCTCAAAAAGAAGCTTTCTTT
>TRBV5-1|21|-|TRBJ2-4|TRBD2
CASSPGTSGSARLGAKNIQYF
TGCGCCAGCAGCCCAGGGACTAGCGGGAGTGCCCGCCTCGGGGCCAAAAACATTCAGTACTTC
>TRBV30|15|many|TRBJ2-7|TRBD2
CACSGHLGGSYEQYF
TGTGCCTGTAGCGGACACCTGGGCGGGAGTTACGAGCAGTACTTC
>TRBV11-2|18|many|TRBJ2-1|TRBD2
CASSTGTSGRGPYNEQFF
TGTGCCAGCAGCACCGGGACTAGCGGGAGAGGACCTTACAATGAGCAGTTCTTC
>TRBV7-8|15|many|TRBJ2-2|TRBD2
CATNPPRGYTGELFF
TGTGCCACCAACCCCCCGCGGGGGTACACCGGGGAGCTGTTTTTT
>TRBV9|15|-|TRBJ1-2|TRBD1
CASTGTGFGGHGYTF
TGTGCCAGCACCGGGACAGGGTTTGGGGGTCATGGCTACACCTTC
>TRBV27|14|few|TRBJ2-1|-
CASRGRPSYNEQFF
TGTGCCAGCAGGGGGCGGCCCTCCTACAATGAGCAGTTCTTC
>TRBV3-1|15|-|TRBJ2-7|-
CASSQGLGLPYEQYF
TGTGCCAGCAGCCAAGGCTTGGGGCTTCCCTACGAGCAGTACTTC
>TRBV30|13|few|TRBJ1-3|-
CAWSPRSGNTIYF
TGTGCCTGGAGCCCGCGGTCGGGAAACACCATATATTTT
>TRBV19|16|few|TRBJ2-1|TRBD2
CASSASGLVPYNEQFF
TGTGCCAGTAGTGCTAGCGGGCTTGTTCCATACAATGAGCAGTTCTTC
>TRBV3-1|15|-|TRBJ2-5|TRBD1
CASSQQPRTGETQYF
TGTGCCAGCAGCCAACAGCCTCGGACAGGGGAGACCCAGTACTTC
>TRBV28|13|many|TRBJ2-7|-
CASSLVDRYEQYF
TGTGCCAGCAGTTTGGTGGATCGTTACGAGCAGTACTTC
>TRBV24-1|16|-|TRBJ2-3|-
CATSDLDRICTDTQYF
TGTGCCACCAGTGATTTAGACAGGATCTGCACAGATACGCAGTATTTT
>TRBV19|14|-|TRBJ2-2|-
CASMMGGDTGELFF
TGTGCCAGTATGATGGGGGGCGACACCGGGGAGCTGTTTTTT
>TRBV5-6|13|few|TRBJ2-3|TRBD1
CASSWDSRNTQYF
TGTGCCAGCAGCTGGGACAGCAGAAATACGCAGTATTTT
>TRBV20-1|13|few|TRBJ2-2|-
CSAPGPYTGELFF
TGCAGTGCACCGGGACCTTACACCGGGGAGCTGTTTTTT
>TRBV6-1|14|-|TRBJ2-7|TRBD2
CASSEPRDYQEQYF
TGTGCCAGCAGTGAACCCCGGGACTACCAAGAGCAGTACTTC
>TRBV7-2|16|many|TRBJ2-2|TRBD2
CASSFGRTSGSGELFF
TGTGCCAGCAGCTTCGGGCGGACTAGCGGTTCAGGGGAGCTGTTTTTT
>TRBV25-1|13|-|TRBJ2-1|-
CASSEYRTNEQFF
TGTGCCAGCAGTGAATATAGGACTAACGAGCAGTTCTTC
>TRBV7-2|15|many|TRBJ2-5|-
CASSLGGGRQETQYF
TGTGCCAGCAGCTTAGGCGGGGGCCGCCAAGAGACCCAGTACTTC
>TRBV2|14|few|TRBJ1-4|-
CASSFLESHEKLFF
TGTGCCAGCAGTTTCCTTGAGAGCCATGAAAAACTGTTTTTT
>TRBV29-1|17|few|TRBJ1-1|-
CSVEPLEESWVNTEAFF
TGCAGCGTTGAGCCGTTAGAAGAGAGCTGGGTGAACACTGAAGCTTTCTTT
>TRBV9|12|-|TRBJ2-3|-
CASSAVRDTQYF
TGTGCCAGCAGCGCAGTCAGGGATACGCAGTATTTT
>TRBV5-1|15|many|TRBJ1-5|TRBD1
CASSIGTDSNQPQHF
TGCGCCAGCAGCATTGGGACAGATAGCAATCAGCCCCAGCATTTT
>TRBV4-1|15|few|TRBJ1-5|-
CASSPHHTEGQSQHF
TGCGCCAGCAGCCCGCACCACACGGAGGGTCAATCCCAGCATTTT
>TRBV3-1|14|many|TRBJ1-4|-
CASSTRDKNEKLFF
TGTGCCAGCAGCACCCGGGATAAAAATGAAAAACTGTTTTTT
>TRBV10-3|17|-|TRBJ2-3|TRBD2
CAISGGTSGVSGDTQYF
TGTGCCATCAGTGGTGGGACTAGCGGGGTTTCTGGAGATACGCAGTATTTT
>TRBV7-9|13|-|TRBJ2-1|-
CASSLAPHNEQFF
TGTGCCAGCAGCTTAGCCCCTCACAATGAGCAGTTCTTC
>TRBV20-1|12|many|TRBJ2-7|-
CSASLQGSEQYF
TGCAGTGCTAGCCTACAGGGTAGCGAGCAGTACTTC
>TRBV28|16|-|TRBJ1-5|-
CASRPELGFGNQPQHF
TGTGCCAGCAGGCCGGAACTAGGGTTCGGCAATCAGCCCCAGCATTTT